The entry below gives a single T cell receptor beta chain sequence along with its context. Germline-derived CDR1 and CDR2 are GTSNPN and SVGIG (reference sequence). The CDR3 has 13 amino acids. With 7 bases removed from V and 1 base from J, the gap between germline ends came to 14 bases. These data come from a study of T cells after yellow fever vaccination. About the study: Where fractions had low cell numbers, libraries were prepared from them with the SMART-Seq v4 Ultra Low Input RNA kit.

UMIs and a universal primer site were added when TCR cDNA was made by 5'RACE template switching. TCRdb reprocessed the 5' RACE reads via MiXCR and lists one record per CDR3 protein. The sample lists some 96,000 distinct CDR3 sequences; approximately 8.4% were seen once. Whole-study findings and limits: A faster peak, day 5 versus 15, was reached by the weaker secondary response. Among all clonotypes, a small share was observed in both CD4 and CD8 compartments.

The TCR was taken from a man between 18 and 35 years old who received the YFV17D yellow fever vaccine. The chain couples TRBV30 to TRBJ2-7, with D possibly matching TRBD1 (6 bases). The sample was CD8+ T cells not binding an NS4B(214-222) dextramer, sorted from PBMCs, taken around 14 days after the first yellow fever vaccination. The CDR3 DNA follows: TGTGCCTCACAGGGCCCCCCATCCTACGAGCAGTACTTC. The encoded protein is CASQGPPSYEQYF.